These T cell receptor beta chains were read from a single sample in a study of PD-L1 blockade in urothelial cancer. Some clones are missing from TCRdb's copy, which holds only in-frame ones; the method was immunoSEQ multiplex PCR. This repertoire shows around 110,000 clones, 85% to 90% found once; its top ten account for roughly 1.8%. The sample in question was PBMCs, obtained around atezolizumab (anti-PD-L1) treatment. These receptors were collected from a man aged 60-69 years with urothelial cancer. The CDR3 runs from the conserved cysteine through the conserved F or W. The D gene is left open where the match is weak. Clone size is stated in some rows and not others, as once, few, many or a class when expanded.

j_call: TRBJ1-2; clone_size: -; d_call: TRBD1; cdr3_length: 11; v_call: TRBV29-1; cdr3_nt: TGCAGCGTCCGGGACAGGGGTGGCTACACCTTC; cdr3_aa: CSVRDRGGYTF
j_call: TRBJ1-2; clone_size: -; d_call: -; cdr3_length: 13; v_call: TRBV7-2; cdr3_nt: TGTGCCAGCAGCTTAGAACAGAACTATGGCTACACCTTC; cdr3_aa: CASSLEQNYGYTF
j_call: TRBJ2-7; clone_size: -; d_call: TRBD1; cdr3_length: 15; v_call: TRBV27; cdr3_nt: TGTGCCAGCAGTCCCCGGGACAGGGGGCGAAACGAGCAGTACTTC; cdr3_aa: CASSPRDRGRNEQYF
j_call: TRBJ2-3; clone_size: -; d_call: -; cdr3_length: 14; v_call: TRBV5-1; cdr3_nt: TGCGCCAGCAGCTTGACGGCTAGTCTAGATACGCAGTATTTT; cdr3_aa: CASSLTASLDTQYF
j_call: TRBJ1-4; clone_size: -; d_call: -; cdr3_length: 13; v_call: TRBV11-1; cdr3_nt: TGTGCCAGCAGCTACGGACAAACAGAAAAACTGTTTTTT; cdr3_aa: CASSYGQTEKLFF
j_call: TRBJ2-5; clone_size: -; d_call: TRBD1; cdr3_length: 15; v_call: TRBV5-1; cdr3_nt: TGCGCCAGCAGCCCGACAGGGGGAAGCCAAGAGACCCAGTACTTC; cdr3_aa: CASSPTGGSQETQYF
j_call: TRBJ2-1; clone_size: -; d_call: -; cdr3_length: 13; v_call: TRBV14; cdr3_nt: TGTGCCAGCAGCCCTCTGGGACTTCATGAGCAGTTCTTC; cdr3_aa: CASSPLGLHEQFF
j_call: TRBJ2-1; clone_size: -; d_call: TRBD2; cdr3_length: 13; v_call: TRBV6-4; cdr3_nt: TGTGCCACCGGGACTAGCGGGAGTGATGAGCAGTTCTTC; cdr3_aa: CATGTSGSDEQFF
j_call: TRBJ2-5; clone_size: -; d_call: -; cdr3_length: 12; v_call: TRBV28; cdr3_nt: TGTGCCAGCAGTCGGTATCAAGAGACCCAGTACTTC; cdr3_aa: CASSRYQETQYF
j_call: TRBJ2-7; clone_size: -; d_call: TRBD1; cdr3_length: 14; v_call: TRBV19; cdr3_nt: TGTGCCAGTAGTACGGACAGGTCCTCCTACGAGCAGTACTTC; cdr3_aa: CASSTDRSSYEQYF
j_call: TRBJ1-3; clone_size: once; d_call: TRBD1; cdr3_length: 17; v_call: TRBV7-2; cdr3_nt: TGTGCCACCGGACAGGTATCCTTTGGGGGCGCTGGAAACACCATATATTTT; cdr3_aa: CATGQVSFGGAGNTIYF
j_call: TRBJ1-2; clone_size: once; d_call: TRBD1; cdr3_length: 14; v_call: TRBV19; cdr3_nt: TGTGCCAGTAGAAACAGGGGGCCTAGTGATGGCTACACCTTC; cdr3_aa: CASRNRGPSDGYTF
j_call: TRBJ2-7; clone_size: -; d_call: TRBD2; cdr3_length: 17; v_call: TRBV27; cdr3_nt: TGTGCCAGCAGTCTCCGGACTAGCGGGAGAATTTCTACCGAGCAGTACTTC; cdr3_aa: CASSLRTSGRISTEQYF
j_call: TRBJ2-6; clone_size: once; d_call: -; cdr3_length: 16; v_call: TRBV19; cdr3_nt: TGTGCCAGTACTCCGACAGTACATCCTGGTGCCAACGTCCTGACTTTC; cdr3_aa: CASTPTVHPGANVLTF
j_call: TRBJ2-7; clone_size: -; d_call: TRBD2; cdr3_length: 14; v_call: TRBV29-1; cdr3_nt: TGCAGCGTTGAATGGGTAGGGAGGGGCTACGAGCAGTACTTC; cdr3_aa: CSVEWVGRGYEQYF
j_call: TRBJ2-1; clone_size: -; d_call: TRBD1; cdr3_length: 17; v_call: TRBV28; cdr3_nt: TGTGCCAGCAGTTTATCCCGACAGGGTAGTTCGCTGAATGAGCAGTTCTTC; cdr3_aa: CASSLSRQGSSLNEQFF
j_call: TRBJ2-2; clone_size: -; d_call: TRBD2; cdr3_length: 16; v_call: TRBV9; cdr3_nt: TGTGCCAGCAGCTTACTTAGCGGGGCGAACACCGGGGAGCTGTTTTTT; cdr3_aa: CASSLLSGANTGELFF
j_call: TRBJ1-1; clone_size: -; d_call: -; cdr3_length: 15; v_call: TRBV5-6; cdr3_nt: TGTGCCAGCAGCTTATTGGGCAGGGAAAACACTGAAGCTTTCTTT; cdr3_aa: CASSLLGRENTEAFF
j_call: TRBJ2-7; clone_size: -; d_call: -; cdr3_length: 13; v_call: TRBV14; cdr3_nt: TGTGCCAGCAGCCAAGATTTTGGGGCCGAGCAGTACTTC; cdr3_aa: CASSQDFGAEQYF
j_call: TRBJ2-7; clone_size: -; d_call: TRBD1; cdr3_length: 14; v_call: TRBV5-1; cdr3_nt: TGCGCCAGCAACCCGGGACAGGGGATCTACGAGCAGTACTTC; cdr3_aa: CASNPGQGIYEQYF
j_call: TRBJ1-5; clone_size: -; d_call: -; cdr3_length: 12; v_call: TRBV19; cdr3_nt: TGTGCCAGTAGTACCTTCAATCAGCCCCAGCATTTT; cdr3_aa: CASSTFNQPQHF
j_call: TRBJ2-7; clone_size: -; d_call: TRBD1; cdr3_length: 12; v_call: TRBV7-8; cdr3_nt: TGTGCCAGCAGCCAGACAGGGCCCGAGCAGTACTTC; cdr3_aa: CASSQTGPEQYF
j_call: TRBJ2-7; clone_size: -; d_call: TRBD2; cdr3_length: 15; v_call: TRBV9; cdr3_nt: TGTGCCAGCAGCTCAAGCGGGGATAGCTCCTACGAGCAGTACTTC; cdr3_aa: CASSSSGDSSYEQYF
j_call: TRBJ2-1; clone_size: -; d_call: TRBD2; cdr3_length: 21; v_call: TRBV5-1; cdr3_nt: TGCGCCAGCAGCTTGGGGGGACTAGCGGGAGGCTATTGGGCTTCCTACAATGAGCAGTTCTTC; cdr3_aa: CASSLGGLAGGYWASYNEQFF
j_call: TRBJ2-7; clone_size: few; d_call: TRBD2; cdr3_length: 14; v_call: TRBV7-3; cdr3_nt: TGTGCCAGCAGCTCATCCGGGACTAGCCACGAGCAGTACTTC; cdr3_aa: CASSSSGTSHEQYF
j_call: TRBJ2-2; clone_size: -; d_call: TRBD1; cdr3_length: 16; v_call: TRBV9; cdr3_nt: TGTGCCAGCAGTAGAATGGACAGGGGGGACACCGGGGAGCTGTTTTTT; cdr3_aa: CASSRMDRGDTGELFF
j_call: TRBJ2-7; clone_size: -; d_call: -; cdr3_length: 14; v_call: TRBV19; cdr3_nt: TGTGCCAGTAGTAGGGGACAAGGGGGCTACGAGCAGTACTTC; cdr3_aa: CASSRGQGGYEQYF
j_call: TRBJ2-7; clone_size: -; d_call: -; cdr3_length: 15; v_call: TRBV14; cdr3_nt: TGTGCCAGCAGCCAAGATGAGGGCTACTCCTACGAGCAGTACTTC; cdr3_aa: CASSQDEGYSYEQYF